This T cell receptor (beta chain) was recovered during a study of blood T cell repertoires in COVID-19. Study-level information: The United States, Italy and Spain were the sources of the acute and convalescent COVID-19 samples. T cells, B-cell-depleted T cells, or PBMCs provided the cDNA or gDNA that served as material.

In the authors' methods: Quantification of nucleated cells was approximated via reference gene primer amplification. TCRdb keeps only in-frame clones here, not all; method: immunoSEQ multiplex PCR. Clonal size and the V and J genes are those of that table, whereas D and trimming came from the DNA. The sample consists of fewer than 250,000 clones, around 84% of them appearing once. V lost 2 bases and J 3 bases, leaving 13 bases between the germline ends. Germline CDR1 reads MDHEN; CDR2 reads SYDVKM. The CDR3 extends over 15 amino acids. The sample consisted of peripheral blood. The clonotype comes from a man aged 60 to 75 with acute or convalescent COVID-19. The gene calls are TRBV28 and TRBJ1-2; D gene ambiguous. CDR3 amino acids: CASSLASSGDYGYTF. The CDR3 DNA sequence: TGTGCCAGCAGTTTAGCTAGCTCGGGAGACTATGGCTACACCTTC.